These 27 T cell receptor beta chains originate from one sample sequenced in a study of blood T cell repertoires in COVID-19. Sequencing was performed with immunoSEQ multiplex PCR; in TCRdb, only in-frame clones are kept and a portion is missing. Counted here are hundreds of thousands of clones, around nine tenths occurring once; the ten biggest clones make up over 2.5%. The sample taken for sequencing was peripheral blood. The receptors stem from a human donor in a cohort sampled during active COVID-19.

V gene TRBV21-1 combines with J gene TRBJ1-2; the D segment call TRBD1 is taken from the table without a DNA check. TRBV21-1 is a listed pseudogene. CDR3 size: 15 residues. The CDR3 DNA reads as TGTGCCAGCAGCTTTTCCGGGACAGTCGTATATGGCTACACCTTC. It codes for CASSFSGTVVYGYTF.

This rearrangement joins TRBV19 to TRBJ1-5, with 7 nucleotides matching TRBD1. The CDR3 loop spans 16 amino acids. Germline V gene sequence: CDR1 LNHDA, CDR2 SQIVND (reference sequence). The V gene end was trimmed by 1 base and the J gene end by 2 bases; junction bases not matched to a gene: 5. The CDR3 region has the DNA TGTGCCAGTAGTATAGGACAGGGTGCGGGCAATCAGCCCCAGCATTTT. Amino acid sequence: CASSIGQGAGNQPQHF.

This sequence joins TRBV30 and TRBJ1-6; TRBD1 might be the D (6 bases). V gave up 2 bases and J gave up 6 bases, with 14 bases separating them. This CDR3 contains 15 residues. The germline CDR1 and CDR2 sequences are GTSNPN and SVGIG (reference sequence). The CDR3 DNA reads as TGTGCCTGGAGTTATCTACAGGGCACTAATTCACCCCTCCACTTT. It codes for CAWSYLQGTNSPLHF.

The rearrangement joins TRBV27 to TRBJ2-1; 9 bases fit TRBD2. The J segment lost 2 bases and the V segment lost 1 base, leaving 3 bases of the junction unmatched. The germline V gene encodes CDR1 MNHEY and CDR2 SMNVEV (reference sequence). The CDR3 loop spans 16 amino acids. The CDR3 loop is CASSLFRGRAYNEQFF. CDR3 DNA sequence: TGTGCCAGCAGTTTATTTCGCGGGAGGGCCTACAATGAGCAGTTCTTC.

The chain couples TRBV6-5 to TRBJ1-1; 7 nucleotides align to TRBD1. Germline CDR1 and CDR2: MNHEY and SVGAGI. The J segment lost 1 base and the V segment lost 6 bases, leaving 8 bases of the junction unmatched. The CDR3 length is 15 residues. Written as DNA, the CDR3 is TGTGCCAGCAGACTACAGGGGCGACGGAACACTGAAGCTTTCTTT. It specifies CASRLQGRRNTEAFF.

The genes are TRBV5-4 and TRBJ2-1, with D possibly being TRBD1 (6 bases). There are 14 residues in the CDR3. CDR1 is SGHNT and CDR2 is YYREEE in the germline V gene (reference sequence). Trimming cost V 3 bases and J 4 bases, with 11 bases left between them. The CDR3 region has the DNA TGTGCCAGCAGCTCGAAACAGGGATACAATGAGCAGTTCTTC. Amino acid sequence: CASSSKQGYNEQFF.

The rearrangement uses TRBV12-5 and TRBJ2-3; perhaps TRBD2 as D (6 bases). The germline CDR1 and CDR2 sequences are LGHNT and FRNRAP. V was cut by 4 bases and J by 0 bases, with 17 bases left in between. This CDR3 spans 17 amino acids. For the CDR3, the DNA is TGTGCTAGTGGTTGGGATGAACGGGAGACTAGCACAGATACGCAGTATTTT. Protein: CASGWDERETSTDTQYF.

The chain employs TRBV27 and TRBJ1-3; TRBD1 is a possible D gene (6 bases). Germline V gives CDR1 MNHEY, CDR2 SMNVEV (reference sequence). V was trimmed by 5 bases and J by 3 bases, leaving 11 bases between them. There are 14 residues in the CDR3. The CDR3 is CASSPQGLGNTIYF. CDR3 sequence (DNA): TGTGCCAGCAGTCCGCAGGGGCTTGGAAACACCATATATTTT.

The J gene is TRBJ2-1, the V gene TRBV5-1; weak D call: TRBD2 (5 bases). Germline V lookup: CDR1 SGHRS, CDR2 YFSETQ. Deletions cut 2 bases from V and 4 bases from J, with 16 bases between. The CDR3 is 16 amino acids. In nucleotides, the CDR3 is TGCGCCAGCAGCTTCGGGGTCGGAGATTTTTACAATGAGCAGTTCTTC. This translates into CASSFGVGDFYNEQFF. Complete variable domain (other parts from reference TRBV5-1 and TRBJ2-1): KAGVTQTPRYLIKTRGQQVTLSCSPISGHRSVSWYQQTPGQGLQFLFEYFSETQRNKGNFPGRFSGRQFSNSRSEMNVSTLELGDSALYLCASSFGVGDFYNEQFFGPGTRLTVL.

For the CDR3, the DNA is TGTGCCAGCCGCGTAGAGCACTATGGCTACACCTTC. Protein sequence: CASRVEHYGYTF. J is TRBJ1-2 and V is TRBV6-5, with D unclear. The CDR3 totals 12 residues. The V gene lost 8 bases and the J gene lost 3 bases, with 10 bases spanning the gap. Germline V gene data show CDR1 as MNHEY and CDR2 as SVGAGI.

The chain uses TRBV7-3 and TRBJ2-5; 9 positions match TRBD1. Germline assignment: CDR1 SGHTA and CDR2 FQGTGA. Trimming at V came to 5 bases and at J to 5 bases, leaving 9 bases not matched to a gene. This CDR3 contains 15 residues. This CDR3 is CASSATGGGWETQYF. Written as DNA, the CDR3 is TGTGCCAGCAGCGCAACAGGGGGCGGATGGGAGACCCAGTACTTC.

The chain recombines TRBV6-1 with TRBJ1-1; 7 bases align to TRBD1. J gave up 1 base and V 1 base, and 3 bases lay outside the gene matches. The CDR3 has 15 amino acids. Germline lookup yields CDR1 MNHNS and CDR2 SASEGT. This CDR3 reads CASSEVYRGNTEAFF. The CDR3 DNA reads as TGTGCCAGCAGTGAAGTATACAGGGGGAACACTGAAGCTTTCTTT.

The chain links TRBV5-1 to TRBJ2-1, with 7 positions matching TRBD1. Germline V gene lookup returns CDR1 SGHRS and CDR2 YFSETQ. There are 13 residues in the CDR3. J gave up 12 bases and V 4 bases, and 10 bases lay outside the gene matches. DNA for the CDR3: TGCGCCAGCAGCAGGTCGACAGGGTGGGTGCAGTTCTTC. This codes for CASSRSTGWVQFF.

The chain combines TRBV12-3 or TRBV12-4 with TRBJ1-5; no reliable D call. The germline V and J ends were trimmed by 7 bases and 9 bases, with 13 bases remaining between them. The CDR3 consists of 12 residues. For the CDR3, the DNA is TGTGCCAGCACCCTGGGCCCCTCGCCCCAGCATTTT. Its translation is CASTLGPSPQHF.

This chain connects TRBV7-3 to TRBJ2-1; TRBD2 matches 13 bases. CDR3 size: 19 residues. Losses at the gene ends were 4 bases for V and 5 bases for J; bases not matched to a gene: 14. In germline, CDR1 is SGHTA, CDR2 FQGTGA. Written as DNA, the CDR3 is TGTGCCAGCAGCTCAATCTTAACCGGGACTAGCGGGGAGGACAATGAGCAGTTCTTC. Translation gives CASSSILTGTSGEDNEQFF. The complete variable domain, with remaining parts taken from reference TRBV7-3 and TRBJ2-1, reads GAGVSQTPSNKVTEKGKYVELRCDPISGHTALYWYRQSLGQGPEFLIYFQGTGAADDSGLPNDRFFAVRPEGSVSTLKIQRTERGDSAVYLCASSSILTGTSGEDNEQFFGPGTRLTVL.

V and J are TRBV4-2 and TRBJ1-3; D is undetermined. The CDR3 length is 15 residues. CDR1 is LGHNA, CDR2 YNFKEQ, per germline. Trimming removed 4 bases at V and 4 bases at J, with 14 bases between. CDR3 sequence: CASSPLSGRGNTIYF. The CDR3 region has the DNA TGTGCCAGCAGCCCTCTGTCGGGTAGAGGAAACACCATATATTTT.

CDR3 bases: TGCGCCAGCAGCTTGATGGGGGGACAAGAGACCCAGTACTTC. It encodes CASSLMGGQETQYF. The V gene is TRBV5-1, the J gene TRBJ2-5, with D perhaps matching TRBD2 (6 bases). The CDR3 contains 14 residues. Germline V lookup: CDR1 SGHRS, CDR2 YFSETQ. Trimming took 1 base from V and 2 from J, leaving 9 bases between them.

The chain joins TRBV6-6 to TRBJ2-7; 8 nucleotides match TRBD2. V was pared by 2 bases and J by 4 bases, with 4 bases of the junction left unmatched. The germline CDR1 and CDR2 sequences are MNHNY and SVGAGI (reference sequence). The CDR3 is 14 amino acids. The CDR3 protein is CASSYGGRRYEQYF. CDR3 coding DNA: TGTGCCAGCAGTTACGGCGGGAGGCGTTACGAGCAGTACTTC.

The chain links TRBV13 to TRBJ1-1; 7 nucleotides align to TRBD1. CDR3 length: 14 residues. Trimming took 0 bases from V and 7 from J; bases not matched to a gene: 5. Germline CDR1 reads PRHDT; CDR2 reads FYEKMQ (reference sequence). The CDR3: CASSLGQGVGEAFF. The CDR3 nucleotides are TGTGCCAGCAGCTTAGGCCAGGGGGTCGGTGAAGCTTTCTTT.

This sequence joins TRBV4-2 and TRBJ1-3; D is possibly TRBD1 (6 bases). Germline values: CDR1 LGHNA, CDR2 YNFKEQ. Trimming removed 4 bases from V and 6 bases from J, with 22 bases in between. CDR3 length equals 17 residues. The CDR3 sequence is CASSPSAGAGLANTIYF. The CDR3, as DNA: TGTGCCAGCAGCCCATCGGCGGGGGCAGGACTGGCAAACACCATATATTTT.

The chain is built from TRBV7-6 and TRBJ2-5; maybe TRBD1 (6 bases). The CDR3 sequence is 15 residues long. Germline loops: CDR1 SGHVS, CDR2 FNYEAQ. Between the trimmed V and J ends, which lost 2 bases and 2 bases, there was a span of 12 bases. CDR3 coding DNA: TGTGCCAGCAGCTTACAAACGACAGGTCAAGAGACCCAGTACTTC. Encoded protein: CASSLQTTGQETQYF.

The chain links TRBV30 to TRBJ1-2; D perhaps matches TRBD1 (5 bases). Germline V gene lookup returns CDR1 GTSNPN and CDR2 SVGIG (reference sequence). This CDR3 is 13 amino acids long. The V and J ends lost 4 bases and 2 bases respectively, with 11 bases between them. CDR3 nucleotides: TGTGCCTGGACCGACGGGGGGAACTATGGCTACACCTTC. Translating gives CAWTDGGNYGYTF.

This clone showed up just a few times. V usage is TRBV18 and J usage is TRBJ2-1; 8 nucleotides agree with TRBD2. The CDR3 sequence is 15 residues long. The J segment lost 6 bases and the V segment lost 3 bases, leaving 7 bases of the junction unmatched. Per germline, CDR1 KGHSH and CDR2 LQKENI. In nucleotides, the CDR3 is TGTGCCAGCTCACCGACGGGGACTAGACCCAATGAGCAGTTCTTC. The encoded protein is CASSPTGTRPNEQFF.

The chain combines TRBV6-1 with TRBJ2-2; 7 nucleotides match TRBD2. V dropped 3 bases and J dropped 5; count of bases not matched to a gene: 6. Germline lookup yields CDR1 MNHNS and CDR2 SASEGT. This CDR3 has 15 amino acids. The CDR3 DNA sequence: TGTGCCAGCAGTGATGCGGGAGCGGGAACCGGGGAGCTGTTTTTT. The encoded protein is CASSDAGAGTGELFF.

CDR3 sequence (DNA): TGTGCCAGCAGCTTATCGGTCGACACTGAAGCTTTCTTT. Translation: CASSLSVDTEAFF. V gene TRBV5-6 combines with J gene TRBJ1-1; the D is unclear. The CDR3 loop spans 13 amino acids. In germline, CDR1 is SGHDT, CDR2 YYEEEE. Deletions cut 2 bases from V and 3 bases from J, with 8 bases between.

The rearrangement links TRBV30 to TRBJ1-1; no clear D. Germline V lookup: CDR1 GTSNPN, CDR2 SVGIG (reference sequence). CDR3 length: 13 residues. V lost 2 bases and J lost 5, with 12 bases in between. CDR3 DNA: TGTGCCTGGAGTATCGGAGGAGGGACTGAAGCTTTCTTT. It translates to CAWSIGGGTEAFF.

The chain couples TRBV9 to TRBJ2-7; D possibly corresponds to TRBD2 (6 bases). The CDR3 sequence is 13 residues long. The ends were cut back, 2 bases at V and 7 bases at J, with 13 bases in the middle. The germline V gene has CDR1 SGDLS and CDR2 YYNGEE. This CDR3 reads CASSVGLASEQYF. CDR3 bases: TGTGCCAGCAGCGTTGGGCTAGCGAGTGAGCAGTACTTC.